These 20 T cell receptor beta chains were all obtained from the same sample, sequenced in a study of cytomegalovirus exposure and HLA in healthy donors. This PCR relied on a set of 60 Vbeta primers and 13 Jbeta primers. Data came from immunoSEQ multiplex PCR; TCRdb stores just in-frame clones and leaves some out. The data contain roughly 70,000 clones, 60% to 85% of them singletons. Specimen: PBMCs. All receptors come from a man aged 70 or older in good health and CMV-seronegative.

The chain links TRBV7-9 to TRBJ1-4, with TRBD1 matching over 7 bases. Germline lookup yields CDR1 SEHNR and CDR2 FQNEAQ (reference sequence). Trimming cost V 5 bases and J 8 bases; bases outside gene matches: 11. The CDR3 extends over 15 amino acids. The CDR3 region is CASSPTGDLGEKLFF. CDR3 bases: TGTGCCAGCAGCCCCACAGGGGATCTGGGCGAAAAACTGTTTTTT.

This chain connects TRBV18 to TRBJ1-4; D ambiguous. From germline, CDR1 is KGHSH and CDR2 LQKENI. The ends were cut back, 1 base at V and 6 bases at J, with 6 bases in the middle. The CDR3 spans 13 residues. CDR3: CASSPLPDEKLFF. CDR3 nucleotides: TGTGCCAGCTCACCACTTCCAGATGAAAAACTGTTTTTT.

The chain joins TRBV5-5 to TRBJ2-5; TRBD1 is a possible D gene (5 bases). The CDR3 has 13 residues. Germline-derived CDR1 and CDR2 are SGHKS and YYEKEE (reference sequence). V was cut by 6 bases and J by 4 bases, with 13 bases left in between. The DNA of the CDR3 is TGTGCCAGCAATAGTAGGGGCAGAGAGACCCAGTACTTC. Residues: CASNSRGRETQYF.

The chain links TRBV19 to TRBJ2-2, with TRBD2 identical over 10 bases. CDR3 length: 17 residues. Trimming cost V 7 bases and J 4 bases; bases outside gene matches: 12. From germline, CDR1 is LNHDA and CDR2 SQIVND (reference sequence). CDR3 coding DNA: TGTGCCAGTATTTCACGGAGCGGGAGGGCCTTCACCGGGGAGCTGTTTTTT. This gives the protein CASISRSGRAFTGELFF.

This clone was observed a single time. The rearrangement joins TRBV4-3 to TRBJ2-7; 7 bases line up with TRBD2. This CDR3 comprises 15 residues. Looked up from germline, CDR1 is LGHNA and CDR2 is YSLEER. V trimming: 0 bases; J trimming: 4 bases; junction bases outside the gene matches: 6. The CDR3 region is CASSQDKAGEYEQYF. CDR3 coding DNA: TGCGCCAGCAGCCAAGATAAGGCGGGGGAGTACGAGCAGTACTTC.

The chain combines TRBV5-1 with TRBJ2-3, with TRBD1 as a possible D gene (5 bases). Trimming shortened V by 4 bases and J by 2 bases, and 14 bases separated the two germline ends. Per germline, CDR1 SGHRS and CDR2 YFSETQ. This CDR3 is built from 15 residues. The CDR3 DNA follows: TGCGCCAGCAGCCCCAGGACATCCCTCACAGATACGCAGTATTTT. Translation gives CASSPRTSLTDTQYF.

The chain links TRBV7-2 to TRBJ2-5; a weak D match, TRBD2 (6 bases). Germline V gene sequence: CDR1 SGHTA, CDR2 FQGNSA. The V gene lost 3 bases and the J gene lost 5 bases, with 10 bases spanning the gap. The CDR3 has 13 amino acids. The CDR3 coding sequence is TGTGCCAGCAGCTTCGGAGGAGGGGAGACCCAGTACTTC. Translated, it gives CASSFGGGETQYF.

The rearrangement joins TRBV11-1 to TRBJ2-5; TRBD2 matches at 7 bases. The length of the CDR3 is 12 residues. J lost 7 bases, V lost 8 bases, and 7 bases had no gene match. The germline gives CDR1 SGHAT, CDR2 FQDESV (reference sequence). CDR3 protein: CASQLGGTTQYF. CDR3 DNA sequence: TGTGCCAGCCAACTCGGGGGGACGACCCAGTACTTC. The full variable domain, rest sourced from reference TRBV11-1 and TRBJ2-5, is EAEVAQSPRYKITEKSQAVAFWCDPISGHATLYWYRQILGQGPELLVQFQDESVVDDSQLPKDRFSAERLKGVDSTLKIQPAELGDSAMYLCASQLGGTTQYFGPGTRLLVL.

This clone was recorded only once. The chain links TRBV9 to TRBJ2-2, with TRBD1 as a possible D gene (5 bases). The V gene's germline CDR1 is SGDLS and CDR2 YYNGEE. V was trimmed by 5 bases and J by 2 bases, leaving 10 bases between them. The CDR3 runs 14 residues. The DNA for the CDR3 is TGTGCCAGCAGAAATAGGGGTAACACCGGGGAGCTGTTTTTT. Its translation: CASRNRGNTGELFF.

This chain joins TRBV19 and TRBJ2-1; 9 bases line up with TRBD2. J was trimmed by 3 bases and V by 6 bases; bases with no gene match: 6. The CDR3 consists of 15 residues. Germline V gives CDR1 LNHDA, CDR2 SQIVND (reference sequence). The CDR3 DNA sequence: TGTGCCAGTAGCCTGGGACTAGCCGTCTACAATGAGCAGTTCTTC. This sequence encodes CASSLGLAVYNEQFF.

V gene TRBV7-2 combines with J gene TRBJ2-3; D is perhaps TRBD1 (6 bases). This CDR3 is 15 amino acids long. V dropped 2 bases and J dropped 4 bases, with 13 bases sitting between them. Germline loops: CDR1 SGHTA, CDR2 FQGNSA. The CDR3 loop is CASSLFGGRADTQYF. The CDR3 DNA follows: TGTGCCAGCAGCTTATTTGGGGGCAGGGCAGATACGCAGTATTTT.

The chain employs TRBV27 and TRBJ2-3; a weak D match, TRBD2 (6 bases). The V end was cut by 3 bases, the J end by 3 bases, with 13 bases between. Germline assignment: CDR1 MNHEY and CDR2 SMNVEV (reference sequence). The CDR3 loop spans 15 amino acids. CDR3 bases: TGTGCCAGCAGTTTCCGGGGGATGGGAACAGATACGCAGTATTTT. As protein: CASSFRGMGTDTQYF.

This clone was picked up one time. The rearrangement uses TRBV11-2 and TRBJ2-5, with 11 nucleotides matching TRBD2. Germline trimming cut 3 bases from V and 5 bases from J; bases unmatched to any gene: 5. Germline CDR1 and CDR2: SGHAT and FQNNGV. CDR3 size: 15 residues. In DNA, the CDR3 is TGTGCCAGCAGCTTTACTAGCGGGAGTAGTGAGACCCAGTACTTC. Translated: CASSFTSGSSETQYF.

The rearrangement joins TRBV6-1 to TRBJ1-2, with no clear D. Trimming stripped 5 bases from V and 2 bases from J, with 9 bases between. The CDR3 has 13 amino acids. Looked up from germline, CDR1 is MNHNS and CDR2 is SASEGT. The CDR3 coding sequence is TGTGCCAGCAGTCCTACTGTCAACTATGGCTACACCTTC. Its translation is CASSPTVNYGYTF.

The J gene is TRBJ2-3, the V gene TRBV30; 7 bases fit TRBD2. The germline CDR1 and CDR2 sequences are GTSNPN and SVGIG (reference sequence). The CDR3 is 15 amino acids. V shed 1 base and J 0 bases; nucleotides not matched to a gene: 4. In DNA, the CDR3 is TGTGCCTGGAGTGGGGGACTAACGAGCACAGATACGCAGTATTTT. Its protein is CAWSGGLTSTDTQYF.

The chain recombines TRBV7-2 with TRBJ2-3; D is perhaps TRBD2 (5 bases). In germline, CDR1 is SGHTA, CDR2 FQGNSA. The V end lost 1 base, the J end lost 6 bases, and 8 bases lay between the germline ends. This CDR3 region has 13 residues. The CDR3 loop reads CASSLDRGDTQYF. DNA of the CDR3: TGTGCCAGCAGCTTAGACCGAGGGGATACGCAGTATTTT.

In the case of this clone: The junction differs from germline at one of its ends, possibly a read error. Other nucleotide sequences in the sample specify the same CDR3. This chain connects TRBV5-4 to TRBJ2-2, with TRBD2 matching over 8 bases. Germline V gene data show CDR1 as SGHNT and CDR2 as YYREEE (reference sequence). The CDR3 is 18 residues long. The CDR3, as DNA: TGCGCCAGCAGCCATCTTCACCATTTCGGGGGGGCGGCCGGGGAGCTGTTTTTT. Translation gives CASSHLHHFGGAAGELFF.

The rearrangement joins TRBV5-1 to TRBJ1-4; the match to TRBD1 covers 7 bases. The V gene end was trimmed by 5 bases and the J gene end by 8 bases; junction bases not matched to a gene: 12. The CDR3 is 15 residues long. CDR1 and CDR2 (germline): SGHRS, YFSETQ. CDR3 nucleotide sequence: TGCGCCAGCAGGCGACTGACAGGGACGGGGGAAAAACTGTTTTTT. This sequence encodes CASRRLTGTGEKLFF.

This clone has only a few counts. The rearrangement joins TRBV6-4 to TRBJ1-5; D gene uncertain. CDR1 is MRHNA and CDR2 is SNTAGT in the germline V gene. The V end lost 5 bases, the J end lost 9 bases, and 20 bases lay between the germline ends. CDR3 length: 15 residues. CDR3 in DNA: TGTGCCAGCAGTCCTAGATGGGAGACTGGGAGGCCCCAGCATTTT. It yields the protein CASSPRWETGRPQHF.

The J gene is TRBJ2-7, the V gene TRBV7-9; 7 nucleotides match TRBD2. Germline V gives CDR1 SEHNR, CDR2 FQNEAQ (reference sequence). The CDR3 loop spans 14 amino acids. With V trimmed by 5 bases and J by 0 bases, 4 bases remained unmatched. CDR3 nucleotides: TGTGCCAGCAGCATTACGGGGGGCTCCTACGAGCAGTACTTC. This encodes CASSITGGSYEQYF.